This T cell receptor (beta chain) appears in the sequencing data of a study of OX40 agonist ivuxolimab in advanced cancers. Study as a whole: Partial responses occurred in Three dose-escalation patients, one with hepatocellular carcinoma and two with cutaneous melanoma. The study's findings and limits: Among expanded peripheral T cells, antigen specificity went undetermined.

Remarks on this clone: The antigen is undetermined.

V lost 6 bases and J lost 0; bases outside the gene matches: 10. Looked up from germline, CDR1 is PRHDT and CDR2 is FYEKMQ (reference sequence). The CDR3 has 16 residues. Using immunoSEQ multiplex PCR, the repertoire was profiled, and TCRdb retains in-frame clones only, with some absent. This sample has about 31,000 clones, with roughly three quarters found just once. The TCR was taken from an adult with an advanced solid tumor such as melanoma, head and neck, liver or kidney cancer. This material consisted of CD4+ or CD8+ T cells sorted from blood, taken in a trial of the OX40 agonist ivuxolimab. The chain couples TRBV13 to TRBJ1-1; 7 positions match TRBD1. For the CDR3, the DNA is TGTGCCAGCAGATCCCGACAGGGAGCAATGAACACTGAAGCTTTCTTT. Protein sequence: CASRSRQGAMNTEAFF. Based on the CDR3 plus reference TRBV13 and TRBJ1-1, the full variable domain is AAGVIQSPRHLIKEKRETATLKCYPIPRHDTVYWYQQGPGQDPQFLISFYEKMQSDKGSIPDRFSAQQFSDYHSELNMSSLELGDSALYFCASRSRQGAMNTEAFFGQGTRLTVV.